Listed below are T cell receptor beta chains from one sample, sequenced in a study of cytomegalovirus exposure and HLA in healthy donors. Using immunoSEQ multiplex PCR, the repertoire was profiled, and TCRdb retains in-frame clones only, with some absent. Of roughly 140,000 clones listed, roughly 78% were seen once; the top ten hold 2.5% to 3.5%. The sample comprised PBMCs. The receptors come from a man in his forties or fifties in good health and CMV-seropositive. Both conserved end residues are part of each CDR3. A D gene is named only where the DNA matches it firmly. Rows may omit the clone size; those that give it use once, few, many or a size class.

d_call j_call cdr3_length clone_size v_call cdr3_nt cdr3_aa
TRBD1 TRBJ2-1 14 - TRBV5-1 TGCGCCAGCAGCTCCCTGACAGGGACCGGTGAGCAGTTCTTC CASSSLTGTGEQFF
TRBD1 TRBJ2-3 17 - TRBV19 TGTGCCAGTAGTACCTTCCTAGGACAGGAGAGCACAGATACGCAGTATTTT CASSTFLGQESTDTQYF
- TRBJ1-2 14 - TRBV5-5 TGTGCCAGCAGCCCAAGACACGTCGGCTATGGCTACACCTTC CASSPRHVGYGYTF
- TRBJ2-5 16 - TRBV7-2 TGTGCCAGCAGTCCCCTTAGCGTAGGTTCGGGGGAGACCCAGTACTTC CASSPLSVGSGETQYF
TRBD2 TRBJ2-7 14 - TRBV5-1 TGCGCCAGCAGCACCGGGACTAGCAGCAACGAGCAGTACTTC CASSTGTSSNEQYF
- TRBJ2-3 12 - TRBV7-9 TGTGCCAGCAGGCTAGCTCCAGATACGCAGTATTTT CASRLAPDTQYF
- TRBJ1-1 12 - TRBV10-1 TGCGCCAGCAGTGGTGACAGAGTGGTCGCTTTCTTT CASSGDRVVAFF
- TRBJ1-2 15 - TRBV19 TGTGCCAGTAGTATCTCTTACAGATCACACTATGGCTACACCTTC CASSISYRSHYGYTF
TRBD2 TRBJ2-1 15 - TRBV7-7 TGTGCCAGCAGCAAGGGACTAGCGGTCAACAATGAGCAGTTCTTC CASSKGLAVNNEQFF
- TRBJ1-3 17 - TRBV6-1 TGTGCCAGCAGTCAAGCTATCCAAACAGGGTCTGGAAACACCATATATTTT CASSQAIQTGSGNTIYF
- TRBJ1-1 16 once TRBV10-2 TGCGCCAGCAGTTTTCCGGGACTAAAACCGAACACTGAAGCTTTCTTT CASSFPGLKPNTEAFF
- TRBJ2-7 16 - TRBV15 TGTGCCACCAGCAGAGCGTCAGGGGACCACTCCTACGAGCAGTACTTC CATSRASGDHSYEQYF
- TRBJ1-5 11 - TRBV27 TGTGCCCCCCCGGGGAATCAGCCCCAGCATTTT CAPPGNQPQHF
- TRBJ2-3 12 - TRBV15 TGTGCCACCAGCTCCCGTTTGGATACGCAGTATTTT CATSSRLDTQYF
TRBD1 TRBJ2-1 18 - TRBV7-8 TGTGCCAGCAGCTTAAGACAGGGGAGACTAGACACCTACAATGAGCAGTTCTTC CASSLRQGRLDTYNEQFF
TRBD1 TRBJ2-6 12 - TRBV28 TGTGCCAGCAGTACCGGGACAGTCGGCTCCAATTTC CASSTGTVGSNF
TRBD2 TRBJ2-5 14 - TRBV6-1 TGTGCCAGCACTGAGGGACTAGACCAAGAGACCCAGTACTTC CASTEGLDQETQYF
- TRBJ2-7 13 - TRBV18 TGTGCCAGCTCACCCGGCAGGGACTACGAGCAGTACTTC CASSPGRDYEQYF
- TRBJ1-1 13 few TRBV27 TGTGCCAGCAGTTTTTCCGTTGACACTGAAGCTTTCTTT CASSFSVDTEAFF
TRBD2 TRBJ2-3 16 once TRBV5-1 TGCGCCAGCAGCTTGGCCCCGGGAGGGCCTGGAGATACGCAGTATTTT CASSLAPGGPGDTQYF
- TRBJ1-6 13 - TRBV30 TGTGCCTGGTCCCTCTCAGGAAATTCACCCCTCCACTTT CAWSLSGNSPLHF
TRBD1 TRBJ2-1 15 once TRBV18 TGTGCCAGCTCCCCACGAGAGGACAGGGCTGGTGAGCAGTTCTTC CASSPREDRAGEQFF
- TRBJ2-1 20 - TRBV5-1 TGCGCCAGCAGCTTGGCGGGGGGCGCGACGAGAACCAGCTCCTACAATGAGCAGTTCTTC CASSLAGGATRTSSYNEQFF